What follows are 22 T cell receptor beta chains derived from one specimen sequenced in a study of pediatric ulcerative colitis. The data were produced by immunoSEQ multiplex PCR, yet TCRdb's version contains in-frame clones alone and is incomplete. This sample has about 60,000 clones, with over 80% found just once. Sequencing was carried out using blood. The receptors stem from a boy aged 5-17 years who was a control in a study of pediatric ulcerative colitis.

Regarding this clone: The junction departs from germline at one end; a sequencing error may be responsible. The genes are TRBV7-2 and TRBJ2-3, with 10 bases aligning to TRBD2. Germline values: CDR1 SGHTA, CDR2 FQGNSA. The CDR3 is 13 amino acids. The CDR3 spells CAGSLAGGDTQYF. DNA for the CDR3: TGTGCCGGCAGCTTAGCGGGAGGTGATACGCAGTATTTT. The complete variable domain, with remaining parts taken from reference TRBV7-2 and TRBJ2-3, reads GAGVSQSPSNKVTEKGKDVELRCDPISGHTALYWYRQSLGQGLEFLIYFQGNSAPDKSGLPSDRFSAERTGGSVSTLTIQRTQQEDSAVYLCAGSLAGGDTQYFGPGTRLTVL.

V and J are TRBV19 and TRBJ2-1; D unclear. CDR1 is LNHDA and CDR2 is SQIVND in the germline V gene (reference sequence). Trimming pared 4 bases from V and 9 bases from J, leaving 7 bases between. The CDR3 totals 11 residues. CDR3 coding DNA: TGTGCCAGTAGTACTAGAAGTGAGCAGTTCTTC. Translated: CASSTRSEQFF.

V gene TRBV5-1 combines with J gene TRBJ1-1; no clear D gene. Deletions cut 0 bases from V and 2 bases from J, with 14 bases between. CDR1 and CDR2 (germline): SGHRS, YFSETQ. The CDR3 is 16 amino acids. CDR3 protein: CASSLVDPRDNTEAFF. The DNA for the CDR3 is TGCGCCAGCAGCTTGGTCGATCCCCGGGATAACACTGAAGCTTTCTTT.

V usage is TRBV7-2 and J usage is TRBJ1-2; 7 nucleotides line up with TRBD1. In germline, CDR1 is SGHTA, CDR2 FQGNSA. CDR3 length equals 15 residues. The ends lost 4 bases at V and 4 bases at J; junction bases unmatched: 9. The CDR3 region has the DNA TGTGCCAGCAGCTCGAGATCCGGGACAGTCTATGGCTACACCTTC. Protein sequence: CASSSRSGTVYGYTF.

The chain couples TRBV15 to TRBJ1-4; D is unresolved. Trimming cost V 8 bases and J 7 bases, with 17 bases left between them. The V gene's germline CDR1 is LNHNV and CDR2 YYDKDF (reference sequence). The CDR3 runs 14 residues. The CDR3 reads CATALDGDTEKLFF. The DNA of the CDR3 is TGTGCCACCGCTCTGGATGGGGATACTGAAAAACTGTTTTTT. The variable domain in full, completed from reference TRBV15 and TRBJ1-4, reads DAMVIQNPRYQVTQFGKPVTLSCSQTLNHNVMYWYQQKSSQAPKLLFHYYDKDFNNEADTPDNFQSRRPNTSFCFLDIRSPGLGDTAMYLCATALDGDTEKLFFGSGTQLSVL.

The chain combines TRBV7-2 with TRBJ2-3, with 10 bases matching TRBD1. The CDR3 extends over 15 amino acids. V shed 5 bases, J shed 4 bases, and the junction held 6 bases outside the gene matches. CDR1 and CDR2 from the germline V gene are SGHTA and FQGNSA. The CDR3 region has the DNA TGTGCCAGCAGCCTTAGAGGGACAGGGGCAGATACGCAGTATTTT. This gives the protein CASSLRGTGADTQYF.

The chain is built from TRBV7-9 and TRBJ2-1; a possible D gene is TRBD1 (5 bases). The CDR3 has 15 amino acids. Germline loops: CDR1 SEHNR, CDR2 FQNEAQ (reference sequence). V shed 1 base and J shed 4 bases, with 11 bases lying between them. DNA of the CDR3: TGTGCCAGCAGCTTAGGGGCGACAGCTTACAATGAGCAGTTCTTC. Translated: CASSLGATAYNEQFF.

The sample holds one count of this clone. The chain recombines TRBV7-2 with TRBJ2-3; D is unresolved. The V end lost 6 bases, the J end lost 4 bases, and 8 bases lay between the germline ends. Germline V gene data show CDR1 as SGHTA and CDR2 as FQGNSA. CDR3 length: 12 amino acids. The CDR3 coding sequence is TGTGCCAGCAGAGAGATGGCAGATACGCAGTATTTT. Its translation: CASREMADTQYF.

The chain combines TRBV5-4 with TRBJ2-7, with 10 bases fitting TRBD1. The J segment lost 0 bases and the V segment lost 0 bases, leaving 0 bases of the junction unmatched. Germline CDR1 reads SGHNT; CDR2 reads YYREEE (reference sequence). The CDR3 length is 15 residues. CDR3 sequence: CASSLGTGGSYEQYF. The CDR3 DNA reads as TGTGCCAGCAGCTTGGGGACAGGGGGCTCCTACGAGCAGTACTTC.

The CDR3 here is CASSSGQLQPSNQPQHF. The CDR3 region has the DNA TGTGCCAGTAGTTCCGGGCAGCTTCAGCCTAGCAATCAGCCCCAGCATTTT. This chain uses TRBV19 with TRBJ1-5; D gene uncertain. The CDR3 has 17 residues. The germline V gene encodes CDR1 LNHDA and CDR2 SQIVND (reference sequence). V was trimmed by 5 bases and J by 0 bases, leaving 17 bases between them.

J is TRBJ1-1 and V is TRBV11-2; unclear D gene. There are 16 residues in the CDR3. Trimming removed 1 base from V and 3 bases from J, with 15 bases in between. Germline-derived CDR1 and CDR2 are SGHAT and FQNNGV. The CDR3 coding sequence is TGTGCCAGCAGCTTAGGAGTCCGGGTTTGGGACACTGAAGCTTTCTTT. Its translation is CASSLGVRVWDTEAFF.

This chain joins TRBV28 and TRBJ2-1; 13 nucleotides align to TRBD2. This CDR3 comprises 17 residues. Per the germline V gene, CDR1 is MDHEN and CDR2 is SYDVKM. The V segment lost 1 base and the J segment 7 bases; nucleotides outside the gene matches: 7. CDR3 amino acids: CASSLLLGLAGTNEQFF. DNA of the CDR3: TGTGCCAGCAGTTTATTGCTGGGACTAGCGGGGACTAATGAGCAGTTCTTC.

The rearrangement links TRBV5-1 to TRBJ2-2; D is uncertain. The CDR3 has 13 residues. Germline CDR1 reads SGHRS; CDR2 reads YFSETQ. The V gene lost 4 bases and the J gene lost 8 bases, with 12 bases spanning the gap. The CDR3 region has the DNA TGCGCCAGCAGCCCAAACCCGACAGGGGAGCTGTTTTTT. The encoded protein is CASSPNPTGELFF.

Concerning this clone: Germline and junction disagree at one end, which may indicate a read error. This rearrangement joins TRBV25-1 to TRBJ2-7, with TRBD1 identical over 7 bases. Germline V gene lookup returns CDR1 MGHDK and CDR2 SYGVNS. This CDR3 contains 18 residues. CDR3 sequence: CASSSRKDKGASSDEQYF. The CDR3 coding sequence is TGTGCCAGCAGTTCCAGAAAGGATAAGGGGGCGAGCTCCGACGAGCAGTACTTC.

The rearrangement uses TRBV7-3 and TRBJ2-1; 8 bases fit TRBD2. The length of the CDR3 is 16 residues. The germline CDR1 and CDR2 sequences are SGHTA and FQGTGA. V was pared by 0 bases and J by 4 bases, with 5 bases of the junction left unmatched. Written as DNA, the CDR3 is TGTGCCAGCAGCTTAACGAGCGGGGGATTTTACAATGAGCAGTTCTTC. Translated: CASSLTSGGFYNEQFF.

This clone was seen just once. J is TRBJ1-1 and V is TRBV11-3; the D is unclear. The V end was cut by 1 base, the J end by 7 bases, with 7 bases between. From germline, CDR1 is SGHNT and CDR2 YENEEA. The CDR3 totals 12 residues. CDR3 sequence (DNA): TGTGCCAGCAGCTTAGGGTCGGGTGAAGCTTTCTTT. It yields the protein CASSLGSGEAFF.

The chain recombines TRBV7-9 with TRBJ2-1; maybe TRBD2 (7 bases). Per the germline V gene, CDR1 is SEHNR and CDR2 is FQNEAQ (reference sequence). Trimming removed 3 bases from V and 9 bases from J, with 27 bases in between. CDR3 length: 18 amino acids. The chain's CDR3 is CASSFRPGHRGSVREQFF. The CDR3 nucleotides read TGTGCCAGCAGCTTTCGACCGGGACACCGCGGGAGTGTCCGTGAGCAGTTCTTC. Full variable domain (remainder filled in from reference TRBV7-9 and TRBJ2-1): DTGVSQNPRHKITKRGQNVTFRCDPISEHNRLYWYRQTLGQGPEFLTYFQNEAQLEKSRLLSDRFSAERPKGSFSTLEIQRTEQGDSAMYLCASSFRPGHRGSVREQFFGPGTRLTVL.

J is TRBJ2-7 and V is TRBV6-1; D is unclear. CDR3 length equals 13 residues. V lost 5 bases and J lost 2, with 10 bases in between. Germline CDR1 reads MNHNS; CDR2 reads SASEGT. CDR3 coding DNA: TGTGCCAGCAGTTTCCGGGCCCCCTACGAGCAGTACTTC. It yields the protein CASSFRAPYEQYF.

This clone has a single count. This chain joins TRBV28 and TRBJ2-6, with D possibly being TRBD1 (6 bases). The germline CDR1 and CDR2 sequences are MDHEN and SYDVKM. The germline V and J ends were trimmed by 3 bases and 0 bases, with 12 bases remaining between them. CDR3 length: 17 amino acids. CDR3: CASSFGGLVSGANVLTF. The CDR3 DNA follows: TGTGCCAGCAGTTTTGGGGGCCTGGTCTCTGGGGCCAACGTCCTGACTTTC.

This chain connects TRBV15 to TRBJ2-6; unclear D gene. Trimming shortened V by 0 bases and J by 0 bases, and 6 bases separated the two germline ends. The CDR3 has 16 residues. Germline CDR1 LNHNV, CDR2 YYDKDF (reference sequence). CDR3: CATSRDPDSGANVLTF. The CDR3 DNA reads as TGTGCCACCAGCAGAGACCCTGACTCTGGGGCCAACGTCCTGACTTTC.

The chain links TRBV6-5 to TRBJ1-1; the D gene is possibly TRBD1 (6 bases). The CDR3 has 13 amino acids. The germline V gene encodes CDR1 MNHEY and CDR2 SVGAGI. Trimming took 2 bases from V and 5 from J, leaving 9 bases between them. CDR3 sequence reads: CASSYPQGTEAFF. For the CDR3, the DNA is TGTGCCAGCAGTTACCCACAGGGAACTGAAGCTTTCTTT.

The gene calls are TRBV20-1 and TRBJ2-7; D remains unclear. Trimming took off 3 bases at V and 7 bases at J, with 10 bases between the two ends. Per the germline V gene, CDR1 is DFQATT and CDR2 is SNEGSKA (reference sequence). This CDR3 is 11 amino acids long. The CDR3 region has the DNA TGCAGTGCTAGGTCGCACTGGGAGCAGTACTTC. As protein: CSARSHWEQYF.